This T cell receptor beta chain comes out of a study of blood T cell repertoires in COVID-19. Whole-study context: Samples representing acute and convalescent COVID-19 were sourced from the United States, Italy and Spain.

Under the authors' procedure: How many nucleated cells were present was estimated from reference gene primer amplification. The repertoire was sequenced with immunoSEQ multiplex PCR; TCRdb's copy has only in-frame clones and lacks some. The V and J calls and clone size were taken over from that table, and D and trimming were inferred from the DNA. The sample lists a few hundred thousand clones, more than 80% occurring once. CDR1 and CDR2 from the germline V gene are LNHDA and SQIVND (reference sequence). This CDR3 is 13 amino acids long. V gave up 4 bases and J gave up 6 bases; unmatched junction bases: 3.

The receptor was derived from a man aged 40-55 years with acute or convalescent COVID-19. The chain carries TRBV19 and TRBJ1-1; 9 positions agree with TRBD1. Sequencing was done on a sample of peripheral blood. The CDR3 nucleotides are TGTGCCAGTAGTAAACAGGGGGCTGCTGAAGCTTTCTTT. Translation: CASSKQGAAEAFF.